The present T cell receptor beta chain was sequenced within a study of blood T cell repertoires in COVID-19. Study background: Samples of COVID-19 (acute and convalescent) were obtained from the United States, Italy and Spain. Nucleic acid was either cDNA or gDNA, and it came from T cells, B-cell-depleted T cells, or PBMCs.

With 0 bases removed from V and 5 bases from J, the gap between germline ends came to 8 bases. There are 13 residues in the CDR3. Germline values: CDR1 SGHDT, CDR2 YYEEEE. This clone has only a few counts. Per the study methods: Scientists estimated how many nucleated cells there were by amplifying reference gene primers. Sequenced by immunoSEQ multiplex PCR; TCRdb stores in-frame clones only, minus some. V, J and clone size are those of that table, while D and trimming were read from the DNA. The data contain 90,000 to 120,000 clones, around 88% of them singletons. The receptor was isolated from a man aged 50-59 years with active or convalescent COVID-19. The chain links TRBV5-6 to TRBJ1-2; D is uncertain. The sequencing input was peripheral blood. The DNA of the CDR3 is TGTGCCAGCAGCTTGGGAAAGCCTTATGGCTACACCTTC. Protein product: CASSLGKPYGYTF.